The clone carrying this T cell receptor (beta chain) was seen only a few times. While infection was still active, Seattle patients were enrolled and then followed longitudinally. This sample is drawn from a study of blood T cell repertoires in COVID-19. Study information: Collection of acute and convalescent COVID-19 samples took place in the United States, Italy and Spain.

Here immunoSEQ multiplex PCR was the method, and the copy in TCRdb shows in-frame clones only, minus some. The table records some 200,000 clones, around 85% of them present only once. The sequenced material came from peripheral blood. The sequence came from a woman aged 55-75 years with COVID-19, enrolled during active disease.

CDR3 in amino acids: CASSLEEGNYGYTF. In nucleotides, the CDR3 is TGTGCCAGCAGCTTAGAGGAGGGGAACTATGGCTACACCTTC. The V gene is TRBV13, the J gene TRBJ1-2; TRBD1 might be the D (5 bases). Deletions cut 1 base from V and 2 bases from J, with 8 bases between. The CDR3 spans 14 residues. Germline CDR1 PRHDT, CDR2 FYEKMQ (reference sequence).